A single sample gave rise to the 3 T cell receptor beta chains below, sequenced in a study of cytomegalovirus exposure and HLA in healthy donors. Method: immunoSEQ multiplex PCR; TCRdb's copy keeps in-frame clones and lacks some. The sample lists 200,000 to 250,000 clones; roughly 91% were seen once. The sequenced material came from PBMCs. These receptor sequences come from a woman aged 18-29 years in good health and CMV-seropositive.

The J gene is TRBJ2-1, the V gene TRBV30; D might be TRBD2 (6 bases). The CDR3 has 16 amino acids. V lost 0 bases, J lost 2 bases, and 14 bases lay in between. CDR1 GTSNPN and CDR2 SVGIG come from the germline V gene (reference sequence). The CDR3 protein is CAWSVLSGGAYNEQFF. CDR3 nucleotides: TGTGCCTGGAGTGTACTATCTGGCGGGGCCTACAATGAGCAGTTCTTC.

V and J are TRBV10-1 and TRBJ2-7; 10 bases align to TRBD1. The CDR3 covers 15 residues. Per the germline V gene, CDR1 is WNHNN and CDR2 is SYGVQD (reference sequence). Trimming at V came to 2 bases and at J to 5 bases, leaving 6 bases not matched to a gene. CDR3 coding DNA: TGCGCCAGCAGTGAGGGGACAGGGGTGATGAACGAGCAGTACTTC. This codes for CASSEGTGVMNEQYF.

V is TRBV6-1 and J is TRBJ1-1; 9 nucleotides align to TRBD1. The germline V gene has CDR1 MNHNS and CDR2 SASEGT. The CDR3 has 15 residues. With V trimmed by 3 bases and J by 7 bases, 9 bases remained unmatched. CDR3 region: CASSEDRGLSFEAFF. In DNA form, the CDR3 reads TGTGCCAGCAGTGAGGACAGGGGCCTGTCTTTTGAAGCTTTCTTT.